The subject of this entry is one T cell receptor (beta chain). The CDR3 sequence is 17 residues long. V was pared by 2 bases and J by 0 bases, with 14 bases between. The germline CDR1 and CDR2 sequences are LGHNA and YSLEER. Per the original methods: How many nucleated cells were present was estimated from reference gene primer amplification. Using immunoSEQ multiplex PCR, the repertoire was profiled, and TCRdb retains in-frame clones only, with some absent. Clone size and the V and J calls come from that table; the DNA yielded D and trimming. The sample has tens of thousands of clones; around four fifths are singletons. This record belongs to a study of blood T cell repertoires in COVID-19. About the research overall: Researchers got acute and convalescent COVID-19 samples from the United States, Italy and Spain.

Seattle participants joined during active infection and were tracked over time. The V and J genes are TRBV4-3 and TRBJ1-3; D not resolved. Sample: peripheral blood. The sequence came from a man aged 25 to 40 with COVID-19, enrolled during active disease. CDR3 protein: CASSQTSIRSSGNTIYF. The CDR3 DNA reads TGCGCCAGCAGCCAAACCTCTATTAGATCCTCTGGAAACACCATATATTTT.